Included here is one TCR beta chain sequence, with context. Its target is not known. This CDR3 region has 15 residues. Trimming left V 0 bases short and J 4 bases short, with 9 bases between. CDR1 is LGHDT and CDR2 is YNNKEL in the germline V gene (reference sequence). Researchers prepared the TCRbeta library using unique molecular identifiers, the study reports. TCRdb re-derived calls from the PCR reads in MiXCR, one entry per CDR3 protein. The profile covers 250,000 or so distinct CDR3 sequences, with 20% to 30% appearing a single time and 4% to 5.5% taken by the ten largest. These data come from a study of T-cell reconstitution after alpha-beta-depleted transplantation in children. Overall study results and limits: By one year post-transplant, T-cell counts and diversity largely arose from T cells that were newly produced. The high TCRbeta diversity at day 60 in some patients came from surviving recipient T cells and thymic progenitors. By about two months after transplant, alpha-beta T cells reportedly arose from several hundred graft clones that had expanded.

The chain joins TRBV3-1 to TRBJ2-2; D gene ambiguous. This clonotype was sampled from a female patient aged 2 to 10 who had a stem cell transplant for congenital amegakaryocytic thrombocytopenia, so the T cells may come from the graft donor. The sample in question was PBMCs, mostly from graft donor cells, obtained 360 days after TCRalphabeta/CD19-depleted stem cell transplant. The CDR3 DNA reads as TGTGCCAGCAGCCAAGATCACCTACCCACCGGGGAGCTGTTTTTT. Translating gives CASSQDHLPTGELFF.